The 17 T cell receptor beta chains below all came from one sample that was sequenced in a study of early T cells in non-severe SARS-CoV-2 infection. From the 5' RACE reads, TCRdb called clonotypes with MiXCR, one entry per CDR3 protein. This sample carries 65,000 to 85,000 distinct CDR3 sequences, 9% to 10% of them seen once, and the ten largest clones take less than 20%. Sequencing used whole blood, obtained at baseline. These receptors all stem from an adult who was a healthcare worker with PCR-confirmed SARS-CoV-2 infection or an uninfected control (not recorded which).

This clonotype was seen only a few times. This rearrangement joins TRBV29-1 to TRBJ2-1; D unclear. The CDR3 has 12 residues. CDR1 and CDR2 (germline): SQVTM, ANQGSEA. Trimming stripped 3 bases from V and 6 bases from J, with 9 bases between. For the CDR3, the DNA is TGCAGCGTTGATCTCGTCCTCAATGAGCAGTTCTTC. Protein: CSVDLVLNEQFF.

Ten or more counts support this clonotype. The chain uses TRBV3-1 and TRBJ2-1; D is uncertain. V shed 1 base and J shed 4 bases, with 5 bases lying between them. Germline V gene lookup returns CDR1 LGHDT and CDR2 YNNKEL (reference sequence). This CDR3 is 13 amino acids long. The CDR3 region has the DNA TGTGCCAGCAGCCAAGTGGGATACAATGAGCAGTTCTTC. Protein: CASSQVGYNEQFF.

CDR3 protein: CASSQDRGTGLVSSYNEQFF. The DNA for the CDR3 is TGCGCCAGCAGCCAAGATAGGGGGACAGGGCTAGTTAGCTCCTACAATGAGCAGTTCTTC. The chain employs TRBV4-3 and TRBJ2-1, with 9 bases fitting TRBD1. The CDR3 loop spans 20 amino acids. Per the germline V gene, CDR1 is LGHNA and CDR2 is YSLEER. Trimming cost V 0 bases and J 0 bases; bases outside gene matches: 12.

The sample holds many counts of this clonotype. The CDR3 region has the DNA TGTGCCAGCAGCTTTTGGTCGCGGGCCTATCTCAATGAGCAGTTCTTC. It specifies CASSFWSRAYLNEQFF. This chain uses TRBV5-6 with TRBJ2-1; possibly TRBD2 for D (5 bases). V was pared by 2 bases and J by 6 bases, with 18 bases between. Per germline, CDR1 SGHDT and CDR2 YYEEEE. The CDR3 totals 16 residues. The variable domain in full, with the rest retrieved from reference TRBV5-6 and TRBJ2-1, is DAGVTQSPTHLIKTRGQQVTLRCSPKSGHDTVSWYQQALGQGPQFIFQYYEEEERQRGNFPDRFSGHQFPNYSSELNVNALLLGDSALYLCASSFWSRAYLNEQFFGPGTRLTVL.

The J gene is TRBJ2-3, the V gene TRBV4-1; TRBD2 matches 12 bases. In germline, CDR1 is MGHRA, CDR2 YSYEKL. The CDR3 length is 18 residues. Losses at the gene ends were 2 bases for V and 6 bases for J; bases not matched to a gene: 12. CDR3: CASSQLLAGGFSADTQYF. The CDR3 bases are TGCGCCAGCAGCCAACTTCTAGCGGGAGGGTTTTCAGCGGATACGCAGTATTTT.

This chain links TRBV3-1 with TRBJ2-3, with a tentative D call TRBD1 (6 bases). Deletions cut 8 bases from V and 2 bases from J, with 14 bases between. The CDR3 contains 14 residues. Looked up from germline, CDR1 is LGHDT and CDR2 is YNNKEL (reference sequence). Here the CDR3 reads CASGNTGFTDTQYF. The CDR3, as DNA: TGTGCCAGCGGAAATACAGGGTTCACAGATACGCAGTATTTT.

This clonotype was counted ten times or more. This chain connects TRBV6-6 to TRBJ2-3; no reliable D call. The CDR3 extends over 17 amino acids. Deletions cut 4 bases from V and 5 bases from J, with 22 bases between. Germline V gene data show CDR1 as MNHNY and CDR2 as SVGAGI (reference sequence). The CDR3 DNA reads TGTGCCAGCAGTTCACTACACTCCGGCCCATTGGAAGATACGCAGTATTTT. This sequence encodes CASSSLHSGPLEDTQYF.

The sample holds a few counts of this clonotype. The chain joins TRBV28 to TRBJ2-7; no clear D. The germline V gene encodes CDR1 MDHEN and CDR2 SYDVKM. The germline V and J ends were trimmed by 3 bases and 0 bases, with 9 bases remaining between them. CDR3 length: 14 amino acids. Here the CDR3 DNA reads TGTGCCAGCAGTTTTGCGACGAGCTCCTACGAGCAGTACTTC. Translation gives CASSFATSSYEQYF.

This clonotype was counted between two and nine times. The gene calls are TRBV7-3 and TRBJ2-2, with a possible D match to TRBD2 (5 bases). The germline V and J ends were trimmed by 0 bases and 1 base, with 6 bases remaining between them. This CDR3 has 15 amino acids. Germline-derived CDR1 and CDR2 are SGHTA and FQGTGA. DNA of the CDR3: TGTGCCAGCAGCTTAACGGCGGGGAACACCGGGGAGCTGTTTTTT. As protein: CASSLTAGNTGELFF.

This clonotype was seen many times. J is TRBJ2-7 and V is TRBV7-9; D gene ambiguous. Germline loops: CDR1 SEHNR, CDR2 FQNEAQ (reference sequence). CDR3 length: 11 residues. V lost 5 bases to trimming and J lost 3 bases, with 5 bases between them. Here the CDR3 reads CASSTYYEQYF. The CDR3 DNA reads TGTGCCAGCAGCACATACTACGAGCAGTACTTC.

This clonotype was seen ten or more times. The chain recombines TRBV11-2 with TRBJ2-1, with 11 bases matching TRBD2. This CDR3 has 15 amino acids. Unmatched junction bases numbered 2, after V lost 1 base and J lost 6 bases. CDR1 SGHAT and CDR2 FQNNGV come from the germline V gene. This CDR3 is CASSLGLAGGNEQFF. As DNA, the CDR3 is TGTGCCAGCAGCTTAGGGCTAGCGGGGGGCAATGAGCAGTTCTTC.

The chain couples TRBV19 to TRBJ1-1; weak D call: TRBD1 (6 bases). Deletions cut 3 bases from V and 3 bases from J, with 8 bases between. CDR3 length equals 13 residues. Germline-derived CDR1 and CDR2 are LNHDA and SQIVND (reference sequence). CDR3 region: CASSIAGDTEAFF. The CDR3 DNA follows: TGTGCCAGTAGTATTGCAGGGGACACTGAAGCTTTCTTT.

This clonotype was recorded many times. V usage is TRBV29-1 and J usage is TRBJ1-1; D unclear. This CDR3 is 13 amino acids long. V was shortened by 4 bases and J by 4 bases, with 13 bases between the two germline ends. CDR1 SQVTM and CDR2 ANQGSEA come from the germline V gene. Written as DNA, the CDR3 is TGCAGCGTTGGAGAAGGGTTGACCACTGAAGCTTTCTTT. Protein sequence: CSVGEGLTTEAFF.

This chain uses TRBV29-1 with TRBJ2-3; 9 positions agree with TRBD2. The CDR3 has 12 residues. With V trimmed by 6 bases and J by 8 bases, 6 bases remained unmatched. Germline V lookup: CDR1 SQVTM, CDR2 ANQGSEA. The CDR3 sequence: CSVGTSQFTQYF. The CDR3 nucleotides read TGCAGCGTGGGGACTAGCCAATTTACGCAGTATTTT.

This clonotype was observed at least ten times. The chain employs TRBV12-5 and TRBJ1-5; D remains ambiguous. V lost 1 base and J lost 5, with 3 bases in between. Per the germline V gene, CDR1 is LGHNT and CDR2 is FRNRAP. The CDR3 is made up of 12 amino acids. CDR3 region: CASGLAHQPQHF. The CDR3 DNA reads as TGTGCTAGTGGTTTGGCACATCAGCCCCAGCATTTT.

The chain has TRBV7-2 and TRBJ2-7; a possible D gene is TRBD1 (6 bases). V was cut by 1 base and J by 0 bases, with 10 bases left in between. Germline V lookup: CDR1 SGHTA, CDR2 FQGNSA. The length of the CDR3 is 15 residues. The CDR3 region is CASSLGTGSSYEQYF. For the CDR3, the DNA is TGTGCCAGCAGCTTAGGTACAGGGAGCTCCTACGAGCAGTACTTC.

The gene calls are TRBV5-5 and TRBJ1-6; 8 bases agree with TRBD1. CDR1 and CDR2 (germline): SGHKS, YYEKEE (reference sequence). This CDR3 contains 15 residues. V shed 3 bases and J 5 bases; nucleotides not matched to a gene: 4. The CDR3, as DNA: TGTGCCAGCAGCTCTCAGGGGGCTCATAATTCACCCCTCCACTTT. This sequence encodes CASSSQGAHNSPLHF.